Listed below are T cell receptor beta chains from one sample, sequenced in a study of blood T cells in healthy people across ages. TCRdb processed the 5' RACE reads anew with MiXCR; each CDR3 protein has one entry. The table records roughly 900,000 distinct CDR3 sequences, 25% to 30% of them present only once. The sample consisted of blood. Receptors originate from a woman at least 80 years old in good health. Both conserved end residues are part of each CDR3. The order of the fields is J gene, V gene, D gene, CDR3 length, clone size, CDR3 DNA, CDR3 protein. A D gene is named only where the DNA matches it firmly. Some rows have no size entry. The others give once, few or many, or a class for an expanded clone.

J gene: TRBJ2-5; V gene: TRBV29-1; D gene: .; CDR3 length: 12; clone size: .; CDR3 DNA: TGCAGCGTCGGGACATTCAAAGAGACCCAGTACTTC; CDR3 protein: CSVGTFKETQYF
J gene: TRBJ1-5; V gene: TRBV29-1; D gene: TRBD1; CDR3 length: 15; clone size: many; CDR3 DNA: TGCAGCGTTACCACCGGACAGGGGGCAAATCAGCCCCAGCATTTT; CDR3 protein: CSVTTGQGANQPQHF
J gene: TRBJ1-1; V gene: TRBV6-2/TRBV6-3; D gene: TRBD1; CDR3 length: 13; clone size: few; CDR3 DNA: TGTGCCGTTCGGGGACAGGGGGGAATTGAAGCTTTCTTT; CDR3 protein: CAVRGQGGIEAFF
J gene: TRBJ1-3; V gene: TRBV5-5; D gene: .; CDR3 length: 13; clone size: once; CDR3 DNA: TGTGCCAGCAGCTTGTCTGTTGGAAACACCATATATTTT; CDR3 protein: CASSLSVGNTIYF
J gene: TRBJ1-5; V gene: TRBV12-3/TRBV12-4; D gene: TRBD1; CDR3 length: 16; clone size: .; CDR3 DNA: TGTGCCAGCAGTTTGGGAGGGGGCAGTGGCAATCAGCCCCAGCATTTT; CDR3 protein: CASSLGGGSGNQPQHF
J gene: TRBJ1-2; V gene: TRBV6-5; D gene: .; CDR3 length: 13; clone size: many; CDR3 DNA: TGTGCCAGCAGCGCGCCGACAAGTGGTGGCTACACCTTC; CDR3 protein: CASSAPTSGGYTF
J gene: TRBJ1-4; V gene: TRBV6-2/TRBV6-3; D gene: TRBD1; CDR3 length: 14; clone size: few; CDR3 DNA: TGTGCCAGCAGAAGTGGGGACAGGGTTGAAAAACTGTTTTTT; CDR3 protein: CASRSGDRVEKLFF
J gene: TRBJ1-5; V gene: TRBV6-2/TRBV6-3; D gene: .; CDR3 length: 14; clone size: .; CDR3 DNA: TGTGCCAGCAGTTACTCAGGGGGGGGACAGCCCCAGCATTTT; CDR3 protein: CASSYSGGGQPQHF
J gene: TRBJ2-7; V gene: TRBV20-1; D gene: .; CDR3 length: 13; clone size: .; CDR3 DNA: TGCAGTGCTAGACACGGTTCGTCTTACGAGCAGTACTTC; CDR3 protein: CSARHGSSYEQYF
J gene: TRBJ2-3; V gene: TRBV4-3; D gene: TRBD2; CDR3 length: 17; clone size: many; CDR3 DNA: TGCGCCAGCAGCCAAGAACGAGGACTAGCATTAGCAGATACGCAGTATTTT; CDR3 protein: CASSQERGLALADTQYF
J gene: TRBJ2-3; V gene: TRBV27; D gene: .; CDR3 length: 14; clone size: few; CDR3 DNA: TGTGCCAGCAGACAAGGGCTGAGTCGAGATACGCAGTATTTT; CDR3 protein: CASRQGLSRDTQYF
J gene: TRBJ1-2; V gene: TRBV7-2; D gene: .; CDR3 length: 12; clone size: .; CDR3 DNA: TGTGCCAGCAGCTATAGGGTCTATGGCTACACCTTC; CDR3 protein: CASSYRVYGYTF
J gene: TRBJ1-1; V gene: TRBV2; D gene: TRBD1; CDR3 length: 13; clone size: many; CDR3 DNA: TGTGCCAGCAACGGACAGGGACTAAGTGAAGCTTTCTTT; CDR3 protein: CASNGQGLSEAFF
J gene: TRBJ2-7; V gene: TRBV12-3/TRBV12-4; D gene: TRBD2; CDR3 length: 14; clone size: .; CDR3 DNA: TGTGCCAGCAGGCGCGCCGGGACTAGCTACGAGCAGTACTTC; CDR3 protein: CASRRAGTSYEQYF
J gene: TRBJ2-4; V gene: TRBV5-6; D gene: .; CDR3 length: 19; clone size: .; CDR3 DNA: TGTGCCAGCACCGCCCGAGGGGCAGGGTCATCAGTAGCCAAAAACATTCAGTACTTC; CDR3 protein: CASTARGAGSSVAKNIQYF
J gene: TRBJ1-5; V gene: TRBV6-2/TRBV6-3; D gene: .; CDR3 length: 15; clone size: many; CDR3 DNA: TGTGCCAGCAGTTATCGCTCAAGAGGAAATCAGCCCCAGCATTTT; CDR3 protein: CASSYRSRGNQPQHF
J gene: TRBJ2-2; V gene: TRBV9; D gene: TRBD2; CDR3 length: 17; clone size: few; CDR3 DNA: TGTGCCAGCAGCGTAGCTAATAACGGGGGGGCCATCGGGGAGCTGTTTTTT; CDR3 protein: CASSVANNGGAIGELFF
J gene: TRBJ1-6; V gene: TRBV3-1; D gene: TRBD1; CDR3 length: 13; clone size: few; CDR3 DNA: TGTGCCAGCAGACAACAGGGGAGTTCACCCCTCCACTTT; CDR3 protein: CASRQQGSSPLHF
J gene: TRBJ2-1; V gene: TRBV11-2; D gene: .; CDR3 length: 14; clone size: .; CDR3 DNA: TGTGCCAGCAGCTTAGTAGGCGCGGGGAATGAGCAGTTCTTC; CDR3 protein: CASSLVGAGNEQFF
J gene: TRBJ2-1; V gene: TRBV5-1; D gene: .; CDR3 length: 14; clone size: .; CDR3 DNA: TGCGCCAGCAGCTTGATCGGGAGTGGCAATGAGCAGTTCTTC; CDR3 protein: CASSLIGSGNEQFF
J gene: TRBJ1-1; V gene: TRBV7-2; D gene: .; CDR3 length: 14; clone size: .; CDR3 DNA: TGTGCCCGCAGCCCAGAGCCGGTGAACACTGAAGCTTTCTTT; CDR3 protein: CARSPEPVNTEAFF
J gene: TRBJ2-5; V gene: TRBV24-1; D gene: TRBD1; CDR3 length: 15; clone size: many; CDR3 DNA: TGTGCCACCAGTGCTCCGGGACAGGGAAGAGAGACCCAGTACTTC; CDR3 protein: CATSAPGQGRETQYF
J gene: TRBJ1-1; V gene: TRBV12-3/TRBV12-4; D gene: .; CDR3 length: 14; clone size: .; CDR3 DNA: TGTGCCAGCAGTTTAACAGGAACCGCCACTGAAGCTTTCTTT; CDR3 protein: CASSLTGTATEAFF
J gene: TRBJ1-5; V gene: TRBV3-1; D gene: .; CDR3 length: 14; clone size: .; CDR3 DNA: TGTGCCAGCAGCCAATCCACCATCAATCAGCCCCAGCATTTT; CDR3 protein: CASSQSTINQPQHF
J gene: TRBJ1-2; V gene: TRBV27; D gene: .; CDR3 length: 14; clone size: .; CDR3 DNA: TGTGCCAGCAGTTTATCGCCCCAGCAGAATGGCTACACCTTC; CDR3 protein: CASSLSPQQNGYTF
J gene: TRBJ2-3; V gene: TRBV9; D gene: TRBD2; CDR3 length: 16; clone size: many; CDR3 DNA: TGTGCCAGCAGCGTAACCGGGCGGGGGACCACAGATACGCAGTATTTT; CDR3 protein: CASSVTGRGTTDTQYF
J gene: TRBJ1-4; V gene: TRBV25-1; D gene: .; CDR3 length: 15; clone size: .; CDR3 DNA: TGTGCCAGCAGTGAATCGGGATTCCTTAATGGAAAACTGTTTTTT; CDR3 protein: CASSESGFLNGKLFF
J gene: TRBJ2-7; V gene: TRBV3-1; D gene: TRBD1; CDR3 length: 14; clone size: many; CDR3 DNA: TGTGCCAGCAGCCCATGGACAGGGCGGAGCGAGCAGTACTTC; CDR3 protein: CASSPWTGRSEQYF
J gene: TRBJ2-1; V gene: TRBV5-1; D gene: .; CDR3 length: 15; clone size: .; CDR3 DNA: TGCGCCAGCAGCTTGGTCGCGAGCTCCTACAACGAGCAGTTCTTC; CDR3 protein: CASSLVASSYNEQFF
J gene: TRBJ2-3; V gene: TRBV4-3; D gene: .; CDR3 length: 14; clone size: many; CDR3 DNA: TGCGCCAGCAGCCAAGATCCTAGCACAGATACGCAGTATTTT; CDR3 protein: CASSQDPSTDTQYF
J gene: TRBJ1-6; V gene: TRBV6-2/TRBV6-3; D gene: .; CDR3 length: 13; clone size: .; CDR3 DNA: TGTGCCAGCACCAACAGGGTGAGGTCACCCCTCCACTTT; CDR3 protein: CASTNRVRSPLHF
J gene: TRBJ2-1; V gene: TRBV25-1; D gene: TRBD1; CDR3 length: 17; clone size: many; CDR3 DNA: TGTGCCAGCAGTGAAACGCCCGGGACAGGGGTGTACAATGAGCAGTTCTTC; CDR3 protein: CASSETPGTGVYNEQFF
J gene: TRBJ1-1; V gene: TRBV12-3/TRBV12-4; D gene: .; CDR3 length: 13; clone size: few; CDR3 DNA: TGTGCCAGCAGTTTTGGCCTAAGGGGTGAAGCTTTCTTT; CDR3 protein: CASSFGLRGEAFF
J gene: TRBJ2-5; V gene: TRBV5-1; D gene: .; CDR3 length: 14; clone size: few; CDR3 DNA: TGCGCCAGCAGCTTGCGGGGAGAAGCCTATGAGCAGTACTTC; CDR3 protein: CASSLRGEAYEQYF
J gene: TRBJ2-2; V gene: TRBV19; D gene: .; CDR3 length: 14; clone size: .; CDR3 DNA: TGTGCCAGTTGCAGGGGGACTCGCACCGGGGAGCTGTTTTTT; CDR3 protein: CASCRGTRTGELFF
J gene: TRBJ2-1; V gene: TRBV7-9; D gene: TRBD2; CDR3 length: 19; clone size: .; CDR3 DNA: TGTGCCAGCAGCTATCCGACTAGCGGGGGCCCCAGCTCCTACAATGAGCAGTTCTTC; CDR3 protein: CASSYPTSGGPSSYNEQFF
J gene: TRBJ2-2; V gene: TRBV6-5; D gene: TRBD2; CDR3 length: 16; clone size: few; CDR3 DNA: TGTGCCAGCAGCCGAGGGACTACCCCGGGGACCGGGGAGCTGTTTTTT; CDR3 protein: CASSRGTTPGTGELFF
J gene: TRBJ1-2; V gene: TRBV6-2/TRBV6-3; D gene: TRBD1; CDR3 length: 15; clone size: many; CDR3 DNA: TGTGCCAGCAACGGACAGGGCCCGAATTCGTGGGGCTACACCTTC; CDR3 protein: CASNGQGPNSWGYTF
J gene: TRBJ2-3; V gene: TRBV18; D gene: .; CDR3 length: 16; clone size: .; CDR3 DNA: TGTGCCAGCTCACCATCCTTGGGACTGTTCACAGATACGCAGTATTTT; CDR3 protein: CASSPSLGLFTDTQYF
J gene: TRBJ2-4; V gene: TRBV29-1; D gene: .; CDR3 length: 15; clone size: many; CDR3 DNA: TGCAGCGTTGTATGGGGAGGTGGGGCCAAAAACATTCAGTACTTC; CDR3 protein: CSVVWGGGAKNIQYF
J gene: TRBJ2-1; V gene: TRBV2; D gene: TRBD1; CDR3 length: 16; clone size: many; CDR3 DNA: TGTGCCAGCAGTGAAGCACAGGGGTTAGCTTACAATGAGCAGTTCTTC; CDR3 protein: CASSEAQGLAYNEQFF
J gene: TRBJ1-5; V gene: TRBV7-2; D gene: .; CDR3 length: 15; clone size: few; CDR3 DNA: TGTGCCAGCAGCCCCCCGGGCGGGGCCGATCAGCCCCAGCATTTT; CDR3 protein: CASSPPGGADQPQHF
J gene: TRBJ1-2; V gene: TRBV19; D gene: .; CDR3 length: 15; clone size: many; CDR3 DNA: TGTGCCAGTACCCGTACTCCGGGGGCGCCGGGGGGCTACACCTTC; CDR3 protein: CASTRTPGAPGGYTF
J gene: TRBJ1-5; V gene: TRBV6-5; D gene: .; CDR3 length: 13; clone size: .; CDR3 DNA: TGTGCCAGCGGACAAGGGCAAAATCAGCCCCAGCATTTT; CDR3 protein: CASGQGQNQPQHF
J gene: TRBJ2-5; V gene: TRBV5-1; D gene: .; CDR3 length: 15; clone size: many; CDR3 DNA: TGCGCCAGCAGCTTGAATGCGGCAGGAAAAGAGACCCAGTACTTC; CDR3 protein: CASSLNAAGKETQYF
J gene: TRBJ2-3; V gene: TRBV6-2/TRBV6-3; D gene: .; CDR3 length: 14; clone size: many; CDR3 DNA: TGTGCCAGCAGTTACTCGAAAGCTACAGATACGCAGTATTTT; CDR3 protein: CASSYSKATDTQYF
J gene: TRBJ2-7; V gene: TRBV6-6; D gene: .; CDR3 length: 15; clone size: few; CDR3 DNA: TGTGCCAGCAGCATCAGGTACAGCTCCTACAATGAGCAGTACTTC; CDR3 protein: CASSIRYSSYNEQYF
J gene: TRBJ2-1; V gene: TRBV19; D gene: .; CDR3 length: 15; clone size: few; CDR3 DNA: TGTGCCAGTAGTCCGGTCGACTTGAGTCACAATGAGCAGTTCTTC; CDR3 protein: CASSPVDLSHNEQFF
J gene: TRBJ2-3; V gene: TRBV11-2; D gene: .; CDR3 length: 22; clone size: .; CDR3 DNA: TGTGCCAGCAGCTTAGATTCCCCCCGGATGAGACCGGGGGAGAAATTCACAGATACGCAGTATTTT; CDR3 protein: CASSLDSPRMRPGEKFTDTQYF
J gene: TRBJ1-2; V gene: TRBV6-1; D gene: .; CDR3 length: 12; clone size: many; CDR3 DNA: TGTGCCAGCAACCTAGCTCCCTCGGGACACACCTTC; CDR3 protein: CASNLAPSGHTF
J gene: TRBJ2-7; V gene: TRBV6-5; D gene: TRBD2; CDR3 length: 15; clone size: many; CDR3 DNA: TGTGCCAGCAGTTCTAGCGGGTTAGGGGTCTACGAGCAGTACTTC; CDR3 protein: CASSSSGLGVYEQYF
J gene: TRBJ2-1; V gene: TRBV5-1; D gene: TRBD2; CDR3 length: 13; clone size: many; CDR3 DNA: TGCGCCAGCAGCAGCGGACTAGCTGGAGAGCAGTTCTTC; CDR3 protein: CASSSGLAGEQFF
J gene: TRBJ2-3; V gene: TRBV12-3/TRBV12-4; D gene: .; CDR3 length: 16; clone size: many; CDR3 DNA: TGTGCCAGCACCTCCGGCGGTTACACTAGCACAGATACGCAGTATTTT; CDR3 protein: CASTSGGYTSTDTQYF
J gene: TRBJ2-7; V gene: TRBV19; D gene: TRBD1; CDR3 length: 15; clone size: few; CDR3 DNA: TGTGCCAGTAGTTTTTCGGGACAGGGGGGCAACGAGCAGTACTTC; CDR3 protein: CASSFSGQGGNEQYF
J gene: TRBJ1-2; V gene: TRBV25-1; D gene: TRBD1; CDR3 length: 16; clone size: .; CDR3 DNA: TGTGCCAGCAGTGAATCGGGACCCGGACAGGGTTATGGCTACACCTTC; CDR3 protein: CASSESGPGQGYGYTF